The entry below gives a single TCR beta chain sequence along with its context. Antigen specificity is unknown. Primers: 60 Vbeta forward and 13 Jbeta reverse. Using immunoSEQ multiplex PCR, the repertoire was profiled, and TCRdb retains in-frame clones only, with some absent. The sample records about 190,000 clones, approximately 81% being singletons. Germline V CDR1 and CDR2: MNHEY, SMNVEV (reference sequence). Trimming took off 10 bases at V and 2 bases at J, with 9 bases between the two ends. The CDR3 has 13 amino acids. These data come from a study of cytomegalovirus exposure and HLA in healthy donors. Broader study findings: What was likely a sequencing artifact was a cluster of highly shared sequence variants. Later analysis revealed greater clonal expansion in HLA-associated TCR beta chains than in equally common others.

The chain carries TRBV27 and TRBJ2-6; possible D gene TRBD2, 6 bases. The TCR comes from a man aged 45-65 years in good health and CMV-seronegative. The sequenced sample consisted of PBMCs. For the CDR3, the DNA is TGTGCCATCGGGGGACCTGGGGCCAACGTCCTGACTTTC. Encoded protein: CAIGGPGANVLTF.